The source of this T cell receptor (beta chain) is a study of response to subunit inactivated influenza vaccine. TCRdb fed the RT-PCR reads into MiXCR, producing one record per CDR3 protein. The sample includes more than 400,000 distinct CDR3 sequences, less than 7.5% of them seen just once. The germline V gene encodes CDR1 SQVTM and CDR2 ANQGSEA. V lost 4 bases and J lost 7, with 16 bases in between. This CDR3 has 13 amino acids. The chain carries TRBV29-1 and TRBJ1-1, with no clear D. The sequencing used PBMCs from blood, collected around 25 months after vaccination. The TCR originated in a man aged 50 to 69 who received an inactivated influenza vaccine. The CDR3 DNA reads as TGCAGCGTTGTTCGCCCCTCCCCGGGTGAAGCTTTCTTT. This gives the protein CSVVRPSPGEAFF.